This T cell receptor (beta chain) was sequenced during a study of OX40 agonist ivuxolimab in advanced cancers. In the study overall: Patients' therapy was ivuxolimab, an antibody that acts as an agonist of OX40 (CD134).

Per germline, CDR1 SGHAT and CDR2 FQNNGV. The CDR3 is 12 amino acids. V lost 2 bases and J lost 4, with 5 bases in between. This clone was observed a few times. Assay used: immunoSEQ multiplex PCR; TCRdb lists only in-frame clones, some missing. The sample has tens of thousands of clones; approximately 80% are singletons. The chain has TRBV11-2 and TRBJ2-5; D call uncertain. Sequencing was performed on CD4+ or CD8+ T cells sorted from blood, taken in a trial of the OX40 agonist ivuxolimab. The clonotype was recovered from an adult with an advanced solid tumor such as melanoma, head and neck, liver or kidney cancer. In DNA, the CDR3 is TGTGCCAGCAGCTTAAACCGAGAGACCCAGTACTTC. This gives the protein CASSLNRETQYF.